This TCR beta chain stems from a study of T cell changes during pregnancy in multiple sclerosis. The germline V gene has CDR1 MNHNS and CDR2 SASEGT. This CDR3 has 16 amino acids. The junction had 13 bases not matched to a gene; V was cut back by 4 bases and J by 9 bases. Only one count was recorded for this clone. Measured with immunoSEQ multiplex PCR; TCRdb has only the in-frame clones, and not every one. The data show about 94,000 clones, 93% seen once. The V and J genes are TRBV6-1 and TRBJ2-1; 9 nucleotides line up with TRBD2. The input for sequencing was peripheral blood, taken after pregnancy. The source of this sequence is a female donor with multiple sclerosis, enrolled in a pregnancy study. The CDR3 region has the DNA TGTGCCAGCAGTGCCCGGGACACACCGCGGGGGGGTGAGCAGTTCTTC. The encoded protein is CASSARDTPRGGEQFF.